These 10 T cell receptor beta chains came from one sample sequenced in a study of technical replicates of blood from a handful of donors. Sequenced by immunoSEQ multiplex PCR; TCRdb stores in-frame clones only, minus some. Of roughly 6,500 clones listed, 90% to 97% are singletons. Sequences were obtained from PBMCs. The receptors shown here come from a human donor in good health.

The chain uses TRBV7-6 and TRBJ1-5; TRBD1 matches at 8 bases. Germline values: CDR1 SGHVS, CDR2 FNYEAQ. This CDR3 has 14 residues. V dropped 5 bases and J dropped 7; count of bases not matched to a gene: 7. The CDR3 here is CASSLKTGGQPQHF. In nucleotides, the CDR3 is TGTGCCAGCAGCCTAAAAACAGGGGGACAGCCCCAGCATTTT.

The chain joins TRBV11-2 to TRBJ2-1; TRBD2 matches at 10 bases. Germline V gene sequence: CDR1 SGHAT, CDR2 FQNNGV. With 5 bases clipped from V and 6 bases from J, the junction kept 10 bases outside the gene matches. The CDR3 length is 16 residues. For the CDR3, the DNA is TGTGCCAGCAGCCCCCCCGGAGCGGGGGGGGCCAATGAGCAGTTCTTC. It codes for CASSPPGAGGANEQFF.

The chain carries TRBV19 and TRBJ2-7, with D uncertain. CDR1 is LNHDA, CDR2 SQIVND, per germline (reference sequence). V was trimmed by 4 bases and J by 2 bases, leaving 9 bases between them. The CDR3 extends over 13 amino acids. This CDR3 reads CASSTGRTYEQYF. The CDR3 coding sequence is TGTGCCAGTAGTACAGGTCGAACCTACGAGCAGTACTTC.

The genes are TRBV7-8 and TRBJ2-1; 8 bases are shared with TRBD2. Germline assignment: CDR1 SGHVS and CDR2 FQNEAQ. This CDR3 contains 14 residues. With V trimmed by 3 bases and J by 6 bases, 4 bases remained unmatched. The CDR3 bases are TGTGCCAGCAGCTTTGTCGGGGGGGGCAATGAGCAGTTCTTC. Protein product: CASSFVGGGNEQFF.

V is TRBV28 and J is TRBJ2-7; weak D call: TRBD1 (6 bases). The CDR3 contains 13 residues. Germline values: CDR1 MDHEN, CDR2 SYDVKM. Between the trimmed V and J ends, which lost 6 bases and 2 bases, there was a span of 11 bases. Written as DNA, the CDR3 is TGTGCCAGCAGGTCCGGGACAACCTACGAGCAGTACTTC. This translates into CASRSGTTYEQYF.

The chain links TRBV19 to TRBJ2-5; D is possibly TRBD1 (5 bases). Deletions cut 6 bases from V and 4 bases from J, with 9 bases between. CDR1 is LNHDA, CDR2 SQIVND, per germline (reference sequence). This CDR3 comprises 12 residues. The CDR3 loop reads CASRDTGETQYF. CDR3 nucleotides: TGTGCCAGTAGGGACACGGGAGAGACCCAGTACTTC.

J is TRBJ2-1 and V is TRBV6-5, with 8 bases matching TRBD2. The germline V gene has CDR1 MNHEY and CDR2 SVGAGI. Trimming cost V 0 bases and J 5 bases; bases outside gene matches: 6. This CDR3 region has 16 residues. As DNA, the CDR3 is TGTGCCAGCAGTTACTCCGGGACTAGGAGGAACAATGAGCAGTTCTTC. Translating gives CASSYSGTRRNNEQFF.

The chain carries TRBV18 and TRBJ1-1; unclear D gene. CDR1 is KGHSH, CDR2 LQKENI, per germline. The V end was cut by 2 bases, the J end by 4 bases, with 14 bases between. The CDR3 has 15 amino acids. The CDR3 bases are TGTGCCAGCTCACCAGCGAGTGGGAGCGTCACTGAAGCTTTCTTT. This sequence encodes CASSPASGSVTEAFF. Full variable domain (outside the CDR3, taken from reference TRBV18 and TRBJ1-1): NAGVMQNPRHLVRRRGQEARLRCSPMKGHSHVYWYRQLPEEGLKFMVYLQKENIIDESGMPKERFSAEFPKEGPSILRIQQVVRGDSAAYFCASSPASGSVTEAFFGQGTRLTVV.

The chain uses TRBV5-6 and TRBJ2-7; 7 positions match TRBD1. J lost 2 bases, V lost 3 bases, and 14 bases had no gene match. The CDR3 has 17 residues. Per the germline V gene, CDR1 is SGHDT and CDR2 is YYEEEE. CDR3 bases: TGTGCCAGCAGCTACGGACAGGCTCCCTCATTACCCTACGAGCAGTACTTC. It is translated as CASSYGQAPSLPYEQYF.

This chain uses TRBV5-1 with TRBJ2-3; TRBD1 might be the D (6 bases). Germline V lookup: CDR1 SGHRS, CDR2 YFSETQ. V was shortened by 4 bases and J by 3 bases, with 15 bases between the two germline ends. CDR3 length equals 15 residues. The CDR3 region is CASSQLTGTTDTQYF. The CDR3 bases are TGCGCCAGCAGCCAATTAACAGGGACGACAGATACGCAGTATTTT.